The sequence of this TCR beta chain was determined in a study of T cell responses to AZD1222 COVID-19 vaccine. CDR3 length: 11 amino acids. Germline V gene sequence: CDR1 MNHEY, CDR2 SMNVEV (reference sequence). The V and J ends lost 7 bases and 6 bases respectively, with 9 bases between them. The repertoire was sequenced with immunoSEQ multiplex PCR; TCRdb's copy has only in-frame clones and lacks some. The repertoire holds about 120,000 clones, with over 75% as singletons. The source material was peripheral blood, sampled on day 0 of AZD1222 vaccination. This chain connects TRBV27 to TRBJ1-1; D call uncertain. This sequence was found in an adult in good health. CDR3 bases: TGTGCCAGCAAACGAGGAGCTGAAGCTTTCTTT. Protein: CASKRGAEAFF.